This paragraph covers one TCR beta chain sequence. The target of this receptor is not known. Base qualities are not provided; no much larger clone lies one nucleotide away. In the ViraFEST assay, PBMC were stimulated with viral peptide pools, and TCR sequencing was then used to find antigen-specific CD4+ T cell clonotypes based on their expansion. After 10 days of culture, CD4+ T cells were isolated with the EasySep CD4+ T cell isolation kit. Healthy vaccine recipients had no prior SARS-CoV-2 infection, confirmed by negative nucleocapsid antibodies before and after vaccination. Each well held roughly 2 million PBMC cultured in IMDM containing approximately 5% human AB serum, approximately 10 IU/ml IL-2 and gentamicin, along with about 9.5 ug/ml peptides. Half of the culture medium was replaced with fresh IL-2-containing medium on days 3 and 7. Each peptide stimulation condition was cultured in triplicate wells unless otherwise noted. PBMC were separated from whole blood using Ficoll-Paque Plus gradient centrifugation and were then either cryopreserved at -140C or used fresh. The overlapping peptide pools covered the spike proteins of SARS-CoV-2 and of the common cold coronaviruses HCoV-NL63, HCoV-OC43 and HCoV-229E. The QIAamp micro DNA kit was used to extract genomic DNA from the cultured CD4+ T cells.

The CDR3 goes from the cysteine to the phenylalanine over 13 residues. Only CDR3 DNA is held: 39 bases, read in frame from base 1. V and J are truncated by 2 bases and 3 bases respectively, leaving an intervening sequence of 8 bases. The germline V gene provides CDR1 SGHDT and CDR2 YYEEEE. The sample comes from a study of vaccination effects on CD4 cells after COVID-19 (dated by TCRdb to between 2022 and 2023). The study in broad terms: Each participant got two doses of an mRNA SARS-CoV-2 vaccine, either BNT162b2 or mRNA-1273. The study compared SARS-CoV-2 spike-specific CD4+ TCR repertoires before and after mRNA vaccination in COVID-19 convalescent patients and infection-naive vaccine recipients. The full study included approximately nine COVID-19 convalescent patients and a few SARS-CoV-2-naive healthy vaccine recipients. In the study, cultures from other donors were sequenced using the Oncomine TCR Beta short-read assay on an Illumina iSeq 100. Results and caveats for the whole study, not just this receptor: Among healthy vaccine recipients, nearly all vaccine-induced clones were SARS-CoV-2 mono-reactive, and only 1 of 255 was cross-reactive with common cold coronaviruses. The study was limited by a small number of convalescent patients and lacked early post-infection timepoints. At late post-vaccination timepoints, both infection-induced and vaccine-induced clones showed marked clonal contraction, consistent with waning T cell responses.

Library construction relied on the immunoSEQ multiplex PCR assay. DNA from the cultured and isolated CD4+ T cells underwent TCR beta CDR3 sequencing. Turning to the authors' computational methods: The analysis removed non-productive TCR sequences, trimmed reads to the CDR3 region, and retained only CDR3s that were 7 or more amino acids long. Antigen-specific clonotypes were identified using the MANAFEST web app by comparison of expansion in peptide wells against reference cultures. To be called positive, a clone needed expansion at FDR<0.05 compared with the reference and with all other wells, an odds ratio greater than 5, and a frequency greater than 0.1% in two replicate wells. Cross-reactive clonotypes were defined as significantly expanded in SARS-CoV-2 spike wells and in at least one common cold coronavirus spike condition. Levenshtein distance calculated with the stringdist R package was used to assess CDR3 similarity, and unrooted trees were constructed with ape in R 3.6.1. Here the immuneACCESS table is served through TCRdb, limited to in-frame sequences with V and J called. Missing clones are a known gap in these copies; in checked studies unresolved V genes cover under half, and the rest lacks a known reason. Clone size and V and J calls were adopted from that table, with D and trimming inferred from the DNA. The sample contains around 71,000 clones, about 65% of them found a single time. Jointly, the top ten make up about 4.1% of the sample.

This chain is built from TRBV5-6 and TRBJ1-2; no D gene is confidently identified. The sample was CD4+ T cells from PBMCs cultured with HCoV-OC43 spike peptides, taken before COVID-19 vaccination. The label giving this sample's cell subset or site can be read as: HCoV-OC43 spike overlapping peptide pool stimulation. This clonotype was obtained from a human donor who received a COVID-19 vaccine. The DNA sequence follows: TGTGCCAGCAGCTTAAGGGATTACTATGGCTACACCTTC. Its protein product is CASSLRDYYGYTF.